This T cell receptor beta chain emerged from a study of shared clonotypes between healthy human individuals. Assay used: immunoSEQ multiplex PCR; TCRdb lists only in-frame clones, some missing. The table shows 2 million to 2.5 million clones, with nearly 97% occurring only once. The CDR3 is 11 amino acids. The TCR sequence derives from a man between 18 and 35 years old in good health. This chain links TRBV21-1 with TRBJ2-1. TRBV21-1 is listed as a pseudogene. Input material: naive CD4+ T cells sorted from blood. The subset is: CD45RA+ positively selected. CDR3 sequence (DNA): TGTGCCAGCAGTACCAATTATGAGCAGTTCTTC. Residues: CASSTNYEQFF.